This T cell receptor beta chain was recovered during a study of T cells in localized non-small cell lung cancer. Study findings and constraints: When the top 100 tumor clones were examined, a median approximately 54 of them also appeared in the adjacent lung, which was paired and uninvolved. Because sequencing included only one region (of the tumor), heterogeneity remains possible. Uninvolved adjacent lung showed peak T cell clonality, exceeding tumor.

Germline V gene sequence: CDR1 SGHRS, CDR2 YFSETQ. Trimming removed 5 bases at V and 3 bases at J, with 12 bases between. The CDR3 contains 15 residues. Clones were sequenced by immunoSEQ multiplex PCR, and TCRdb holds only the in-frame ones, with some missing. The top ten hold over 9.5% of the sample, which has some 500 clones, 38% seen once. Comments on this clone: Its specificity is not known.

The clonotype originates from a female donor aged 60 or older with stage I lung adenocarcinoma. The sequencing used lung tumor tissue, collected before any cancer treatment. The V call is TRBV5-1, the J call TRBJ2-6; a weak D match, TRBD1 (5 bases). CDR3 sequence reads: CASSTSGFGANVLTF. For the CDR3, the DNA is TGCGCCAGCAGTACATCAGGGTTTGGGGCCAACGTCCTGACTTTC.